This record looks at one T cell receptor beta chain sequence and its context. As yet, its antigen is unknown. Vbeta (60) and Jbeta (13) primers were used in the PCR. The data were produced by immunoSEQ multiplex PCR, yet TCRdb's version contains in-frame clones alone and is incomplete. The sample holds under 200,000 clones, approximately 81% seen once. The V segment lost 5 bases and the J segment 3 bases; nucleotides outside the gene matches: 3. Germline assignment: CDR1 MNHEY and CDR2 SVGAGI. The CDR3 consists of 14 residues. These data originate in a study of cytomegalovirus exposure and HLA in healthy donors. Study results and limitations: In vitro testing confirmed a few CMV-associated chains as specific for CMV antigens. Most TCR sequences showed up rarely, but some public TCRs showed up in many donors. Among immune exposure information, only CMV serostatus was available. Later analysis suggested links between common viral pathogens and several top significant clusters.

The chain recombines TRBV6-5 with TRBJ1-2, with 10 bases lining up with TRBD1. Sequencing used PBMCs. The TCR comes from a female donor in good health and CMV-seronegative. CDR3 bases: TGTGCCAGCAGTAACGGACAGGGGGACTATGGCTACACCTTC. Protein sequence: CASSNGQGDYGYTF.